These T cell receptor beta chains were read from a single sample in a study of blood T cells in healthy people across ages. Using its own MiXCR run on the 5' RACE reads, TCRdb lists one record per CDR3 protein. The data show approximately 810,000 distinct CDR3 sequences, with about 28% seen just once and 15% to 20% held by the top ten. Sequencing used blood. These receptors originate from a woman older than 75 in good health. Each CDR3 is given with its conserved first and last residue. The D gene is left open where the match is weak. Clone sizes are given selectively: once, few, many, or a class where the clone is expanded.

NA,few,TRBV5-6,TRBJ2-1,CASSQGQTRNYNEQFF,TGTGCCAGCAGCCAGGGACAAACGAGAAACTACAATGAGCAGTTCTTC
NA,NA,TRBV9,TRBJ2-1,CASSLGTSRGNEQFF,TGTGCCAGCAGCTTAGGGACGTCCAGGGGCAATGAGCAGTTCTTC
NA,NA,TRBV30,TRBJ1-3,CAWSTTGGNTIYF,TGTGCCTGGAGTACAACAGGGGGAAACACCATATATTTT
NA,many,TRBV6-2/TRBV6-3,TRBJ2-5,CASSYSPERQETQYF,TGTGCCAGCAGTTACTCCCCCGAACGGCAAGAGACCCAGTACTTC
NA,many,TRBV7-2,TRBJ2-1,CASSLFPGRNEQFF,TGTGCCAGCAGCTTATTTCCCGGGCGTAATGAGCAGTTCTTC
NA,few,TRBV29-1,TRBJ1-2,CSVEGGNQGYGYTF,TGCAGCGTTGAAGGAGGGAATCAGGGCTATGGCTACACCTTC
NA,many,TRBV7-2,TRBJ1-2,CASSLGVSGYTF,TGTGCCAGCAGCTTAGGGGTCTCGGGCTACACCTTC
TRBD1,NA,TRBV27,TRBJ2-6,CASSLATGGVAGANVLTF,TGTGCCAGCAGTTTAGCGACAGGGGGAGTGGCTGGGGCCAACGTCCTGACTTTC
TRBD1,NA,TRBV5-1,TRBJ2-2,CASSSGQGYTGELFF,TGCGCCAGCAGCAGCGGACAGGGGTACACCGGGGAGCTGTTTTTT
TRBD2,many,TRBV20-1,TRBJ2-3,CSARDGAGDENTQYF,TGCAGTGCTAGAGATGGGGCGGGGGACGAGAATACGCAGTATTTT
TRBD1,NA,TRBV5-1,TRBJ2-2,CASKRQGVTGELFF,TGCGCCAGCAAAAGACAGGGGGTCACCGGGGAGCTGTTTTTT
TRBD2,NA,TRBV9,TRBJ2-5,CASSGDVAGGRDEQYF,TGTGCCAGCAGCGGAGATGTAGCGGGGGGGCGGGATGAGCAGTACTTC